This T cell receptor (beta chain) was sequenced during a study of T cell repertoires in cytomegalovirus infection. CDR3 length: 13 amino acids. V was trimmed by 2 bases and J by 0 bases, leaving 8 bases between them. Germline values: CDR1 SQVTM, CDR2 ANQGSEA. TCRdb itself ran the reads through MiXCR, one entry per CDR3 protein. The sample includes hundreds of thousands of distinct CDR3 sequences, roughly 26% of them seen just once. This TCR derives from a human donor in good health (CMV status not recorded). Some clones in this sample may be carry-over from other donors' samples. The V gene is TRBV29-1, the J gene TRBJ2-7, with D uncertain. Sample: CD8+ T cells from PBMCs. The CDR3 DNA sequence: TGCAGCGTTGAATCCCCAGACTCCTACGAGCAGTACTTC. Translated, it gives CSVESPDSYEQYF.